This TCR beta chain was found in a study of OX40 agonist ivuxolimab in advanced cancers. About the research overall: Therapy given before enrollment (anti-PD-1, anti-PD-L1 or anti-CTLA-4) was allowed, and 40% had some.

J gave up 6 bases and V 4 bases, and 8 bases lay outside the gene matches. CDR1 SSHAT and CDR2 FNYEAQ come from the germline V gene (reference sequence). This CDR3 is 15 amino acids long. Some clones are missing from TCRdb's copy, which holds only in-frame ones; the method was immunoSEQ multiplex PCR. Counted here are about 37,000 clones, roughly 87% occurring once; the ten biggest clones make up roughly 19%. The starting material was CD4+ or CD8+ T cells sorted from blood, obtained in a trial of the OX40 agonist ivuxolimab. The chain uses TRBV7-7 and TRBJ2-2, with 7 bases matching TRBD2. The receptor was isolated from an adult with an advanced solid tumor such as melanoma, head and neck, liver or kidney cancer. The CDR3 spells CASSYLGEGSGELFF. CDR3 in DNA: TGTGCCAGCAGCTACCTCGGGGAGGGCTCCGGGGAGCTGTTTTTT.